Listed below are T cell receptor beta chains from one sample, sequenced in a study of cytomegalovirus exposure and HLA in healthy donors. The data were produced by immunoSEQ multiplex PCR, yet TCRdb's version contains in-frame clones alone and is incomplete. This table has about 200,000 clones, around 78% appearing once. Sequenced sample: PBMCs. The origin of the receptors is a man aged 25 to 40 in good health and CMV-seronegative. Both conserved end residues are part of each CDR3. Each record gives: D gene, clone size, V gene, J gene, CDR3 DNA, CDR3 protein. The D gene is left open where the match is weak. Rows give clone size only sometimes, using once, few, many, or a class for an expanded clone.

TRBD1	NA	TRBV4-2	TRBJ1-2	TGTGCCAGCAGCCAAGGCGACAGGGATGACTATGGCTACACCTTC	CASSQGDRDDYGYTF
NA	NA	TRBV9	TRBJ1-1	TGTGCCAGCAGCAAATATTCTCAGGGTGCTGAAGCTTTCTTT	CASSKYSQGAEAFF
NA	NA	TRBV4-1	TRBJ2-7	TGCGCCAGCAGCCTAGCGGCAACTCAGATCGAGCAGTACTTC	CASSLAATQIEQYF
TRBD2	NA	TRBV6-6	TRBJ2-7	TGTGCCAGCAGTTACCCCCCCGGGCTAGCGGGCTACGAGCAGTACTTC	CASSYPPGLAGYEQYF
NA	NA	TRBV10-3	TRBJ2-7	TGTGCCATCAGTGAGTCAGCGGAGGTGGGCGAGCAGTACTTC	CAISESAEVGEQYF
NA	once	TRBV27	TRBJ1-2	TGTGCCAGCAGTACAAAGGGACTGACTGTTGCGGGCTACACCTTC	CASSTKGLTVAGYTF
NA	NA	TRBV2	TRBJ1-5	TGTGCCAGCACCGCTAATAGCAATCAGCCCCAGCATTTT	CASTANSNQPQHF
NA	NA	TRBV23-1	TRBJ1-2	TGCGCCAGCAGTCTGGGCTCGGACAAGGCTAACTATGGCTACACCTTC	CASSLGSDKANYGYTF
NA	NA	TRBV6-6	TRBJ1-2	TGTGCCAGCACAGGGACTGAGGGCTACACCTTC	CASTGTEGYTF
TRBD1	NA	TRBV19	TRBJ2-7	TGTGCCAGTAGGCCACAGGGGTCCCCCTACGAGCAGTACTTC	CASRPQGSPYEQYF
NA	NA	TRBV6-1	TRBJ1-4	TGTGCCAGCAGTGAAATGGAATACCGGGGAAAACTGTTTTTT	CASSEMEYRGKLFF
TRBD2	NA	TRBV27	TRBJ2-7	TGTGCCAGCAGTTCCTTAGGACTAGCGGAATACGAGCAGTACTTC	CASSSLGLAEYEQYF
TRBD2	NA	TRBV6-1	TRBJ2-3	TGTGCCAGCAGGCGGCGGGAGCAAGGAGATACGCAGTATTTT	CASRRREQGDTQYF
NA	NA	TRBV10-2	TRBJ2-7	TGCGCCAGCAGAGGACAGTCCTACGAGCAGTACTTC	CASRGQSYEQYF
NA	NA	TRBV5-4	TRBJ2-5	TGTGCCAGCAGCTTAGGGCAGGGTCTAGAGACCCAGTACTTC	CASSLGQGLETQYF
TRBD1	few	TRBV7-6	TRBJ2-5	TGTGCCAGCAGCCCCCGGACAGGGGCCCAACAAGAGACCCAGTACTTC	CASSPRTGAQQETQYF
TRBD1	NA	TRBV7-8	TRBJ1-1	TGTGCCAGCAGCACCCGGGACAGGGCGTCAGTTGTCACTGAAGCTTTCTTT	CASSTRDRASVVTEAFF
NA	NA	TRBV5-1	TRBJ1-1	TGCGCCAGCAGCTTTCTGTTGAACACTGAAGCTTTCTTT	CASSFLLNTEAFF
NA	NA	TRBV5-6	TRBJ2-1	TGTGCCAGCAGCCTTAATTATTTCTCCTACAATGAGCAGTTCTTC	CASSLNYFSYNEQFF
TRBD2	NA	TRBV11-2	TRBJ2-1	TGTGCCAGCAGCTTTGCGGGAGGGCAGTTCTTC	CASSFAGGQFF
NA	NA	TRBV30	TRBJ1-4	TGTGCCTGGAGTGTTTTAGAAAAACTGTTTTTT	CAWSVLEKLFF
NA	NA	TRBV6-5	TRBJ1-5	TGTGCCAGCAGTTCTACATGGGGGGAGCCCCAGCATTTT	CASSSTWGEPQHF
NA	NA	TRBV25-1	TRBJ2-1	TGTGCCAGCAGCGTAAGGGGTGAGCAGTTCTTC	CASSVRGEQFF
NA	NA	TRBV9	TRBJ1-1	TGTGCCAGCAGCGTAGAGCCGTTTAACACTGAAGCTTTCTTT	CASSVEPFNTEAFF
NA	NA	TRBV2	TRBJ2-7	TGTGCCAGCAGTAGCCGGGACAATACCTACGAGCAGTACTTC	CASSSRDNTYEQYF
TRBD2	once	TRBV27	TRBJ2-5	TGTGCCAGCGGCCAGAGAACTAGCGGGAGGGGAGGGGTCGGGACCCAGTACTTC	CASGQRTSGRGGVGTQYF
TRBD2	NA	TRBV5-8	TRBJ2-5	TGTGCCAGCAGCAGTACCGGGACTAGCAGAAAAGAGACCCAGTACTTC	CASSSTGTSRKETQYF
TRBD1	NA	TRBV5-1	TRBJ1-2	TGCGCCAGCAGCTTCGGACAGGGGGGCGCCTATGGCTACACCTTC	CASSFGQGGAYGYTF